This T cell receptor (beta chain) was sequenced during a study of T-cell memory formation after mild COVID-19. Whole-study results and caveats: CD4+ bias marked clones expanding day 15 to 37, unlike balanced contracting clones. Some clones that responded were present in memory (sampled pre-infection), which suggests cross-reactive memory joined.

TCRdb analysed the 5' RACE reads with MiXCR anew, one entry per CDR3 protein. The table lists over 400,000 distinct CDR3 sequences, less than 25% of them singletons. Worth noting for this clonotype: Its antigen is not known.

This clonotype was obtained from an adult woman who had mild COVID-19 (a few samples of this study predate the infection). Cell type and time point are not known. Material: PBMCs or a T cell subset sorted from them (not recorded which).

CDR3 DNA sequence: TGTGCCAGCAGCTTAAGTGGTGGCTACACCTTC. Amino acids: CASSLSGGYTF. J is TRBJ1-2 and V is TRBV7-9; D is ambiguous. CDR1 is SEHNR and CDR2 is FQNEAQ in the germline V gene (reference sequence). The CDR3 consists of 11 residues. V was pared by 2 bases and J by 7 bases, with 5 bases between. Looking up the rest from reference TRBV7-9 and TRBJ1-2 gives the full variable domain: DTGVSQNPRHKITKRGQNVTFRCDPISEHNRLYWYRQTLGQGPEFLTYFQNEAQLEKSRLLSDRFSAERPKGSFSTLEIQRTEQGDSAMYLCASSLSGGYTFGSGTRLTVV.